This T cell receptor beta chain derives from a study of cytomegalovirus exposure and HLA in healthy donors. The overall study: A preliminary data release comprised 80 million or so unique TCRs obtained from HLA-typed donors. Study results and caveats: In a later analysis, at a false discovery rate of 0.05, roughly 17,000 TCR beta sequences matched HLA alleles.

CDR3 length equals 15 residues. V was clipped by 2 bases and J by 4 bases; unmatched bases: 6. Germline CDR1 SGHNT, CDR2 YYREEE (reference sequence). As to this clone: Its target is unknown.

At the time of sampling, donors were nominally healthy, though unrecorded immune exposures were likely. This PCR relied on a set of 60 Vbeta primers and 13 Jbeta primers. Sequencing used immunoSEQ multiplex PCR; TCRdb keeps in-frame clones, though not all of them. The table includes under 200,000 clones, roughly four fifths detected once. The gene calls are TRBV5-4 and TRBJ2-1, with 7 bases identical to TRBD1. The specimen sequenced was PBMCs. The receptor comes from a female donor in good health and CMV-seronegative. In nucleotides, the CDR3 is TGTGCCAGCAGCTTCGGACAGGCTCAATACAATGAGCAGTTCTTC. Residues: CASSFGQAQYNEQFF.